The 21 T cell receptor beta chains below all came from one sample that was sequenced in a study of T cells in narcolepsy. Data came from immunoSEQ multiplex PCR; TCRdb stores just in-frame clones and leaves some out. The data contain fewer than 30,000 clones, 85% of them singletons. Sequencing was performed on CD45RA- memory CD4+ T cells from PBMCs. The receptors shown here come from a human donor with narcolepsy.

V is TRBV6-1 and J is TRBJ1-1, with D possibly TRBD1 on 6 matching bases. Germline-derived CDR1 and CDR2 are MNHNS and SASEGT. The CDR3 runs 15 residues. V was clipped by 5 bases and J by 0 bases, with 13 bases between them. DNA for the CDR3: TGTGCCAGCAGTCTGGAGGGGGGGGTGAACACTGAAGCTTTCTTT. This sequence encodes CASSLEGGVNTEAFF.

This clone was detected once. This rearrangement joins TRBV30 to TRBJ2-7; TRBD1 might be the D (5 bases). The CDR3 is 13 amino acids. Trimming took 3 bases from V and 4 from J, leaving 13 bases between them. Germline CDR1 reads GTSNPN; CDR2 reads SVGIG (reference sequence). CDR3 nucleotides: TGTGCCTGGAGAGCTCGCGACAGATACGAGCAGTACTTC. As protein: CAWRARDRYEQYF.

The chain couples TRBV30 to TRBJ2-1; 12 bases line up with TRBD2. The V gene end was trimmed by 2 bases and the J gene end by 7 bases; junction bases not matched to a gene: 3. Germline values: CDR1 GTSNPN, CDR2 SVGIG (reference sequence). The CDR3 loop spans 14 amino acids. CDR3 in DNA: TGTGCCTGGAGTCGGACTAGCGGGAAAAATGAGCAGTTCTTC. Encoded protein: CAWSRTSGKNEQFF.

The chain employs TRBV11-2 and TRBJ1-1; D gene ambiguous. V lost 0 bases, J lost 1 base, and 3 bases lay in between. The CDR3 is made up of 13 amino acids. Germline CDR1 SGHAT, CDR2 FQNNGV. The CDR3 loop is CASSLEQNTEAFF. As DNA, the CDR3 is TGTGCCAGCAGCTTAGAACAGAACACTGAAGCTTTCTTT.

The rearrangement uses TRBV11-2 and TRBJ2-5; the D is unclear. Germline V lookup: CDR1 SGHAT, CDR2 FQNNGV. This CDR3 contains 12 residues. Trimming stripped 5 bases from V and 2 bases from J, with 6 bases between. The CDR3 DNA reads as TGTGCCAGCAGCCAGGCACAAGAGACCCAGTACTTC. It codes for CASSQAQETQYF.

The chain links TRBV6-4 to TRBJ2-7; TRBD2 matches at 10 bases. Germline V gene data show CDR1 as MRHNA and CDR2 as SNTAGT. The CDR3 length is 16 residues. The J segment lost 2 bases and the V segment lost 7 bases, leaving 11 bases of the junction unmatched. CDR3 coding DNA: TGTGCCAGCACTAGCGGGAGAAAAACCCCCACCTACGAGCAGTACTTC. Protein: CASTSGRKTPTYEQYF.

The chain couples TRBV6-5 to TRBJ1-6; D perhaps matches TRBD1 (6 bases). Germline lookup yields CDR1 MNHEY and CDR2 SVGAGI. V gave up 6 bases and J gave up 6 bases, with 15 bases separating them. This CDR3 has 15 residues. CDR3 amino acids: CASSRDRDTNSPLHF. CDR3 DNA sequence: TGTGCCAGCAGCCGAGACCGGGACACTAATTCACCCCTCCACTTT.

In DNA, the CDR3 is TGTGCCAGCAGCCCGGGGTTCGGAGAGACCCAGTACTTC. Protein: CASSPGFGETQYF. V and J are TRBV7-3 and TRBJ2-5, with D possibly TRBD2 on 5 matching bases. Germline CDR1 SGHTA, CDR2 FQGTGA. V was shortened by 5 bases and J by 4 bases, with 11 bases between the two germline ends. CDR3 length: 13 residues.

This chain links TRBV28 with TRBJ1-2; 8 bases align to TRBD1. Germline-derived CDR1 and CDR2 are MDHEN and SYDVKM. V was clipped by 1 base and J by 7 bases; unmatched bases: 2. The CDR3 is 13 residues long. For the CDR3, the DNA is TGTGCCAGCAGTTTATCAGGGGGCGGTGGCTACACCTTC. Translating gives CASSLSGGGGYTF.

The rearrangement links TRBV4-2 to TRBJ2-1; 10 bases line up with TRBD1. The CDR3 runs 16 residues. Unmatched junction bases numbered 4, after V lost 4 bases and J lost 1 base. CDR1 is LGHNA and CDR2 is YNFKEQ in the germline V gene. The CDR3 protein is CASSLAGQGSYNEQFF. DNA for the CDR3: TGTGCCAGCAGCCTCGCGGGACAGGGGTCCTACAATGAGCAGTTCTTC.

The rearrangement links TRBV7-2 to TRBJ1-2; D might be TRBD1 (5 bases). Germline V gene lookup returns CDR1 SGHTA and CDR2 FQGNSA. The CDR3 loop spans 14 amino acids. V was shortened by 2 bases and J by 6 bases, with 13 bases between the two germline ends. CDR3 in amino acids: CASSLPSGGNGYTF. The CDR3 nucleotides are TGTGCCAGCAGCTTACCCTCGGGGGGGAATGGCTACACCTTC.

The rearrangement links TRBV19 to TRBJ2-5; tentatively, D is TRBD2 (5 bases). CDR1 and CDR2 (germline): LNHDA, SQIVND (reference sequence). CDR3 length: 13 amino acids. V dropped 5 bases and J dropped 1 base, with 8 bases sitting between them. The CDR3: CASSSGLQETQYF. CDR3 coding DNA: TGTGCCAGTAGTTCTGGACTCCAAGAGACCCAGTACTTC.

The CDR3 DNA follows: TGTGCCGTCTCCCAATGGGGGGGTAGCACAGATACGCAGTATTTT. The encoded protein is CAVSQWGGSTDTQYF. The chain is built from TRBV2 and TRBJ2-3, with TRBD2 identical over 7 bases. Trimming took 11 bases from V and 0 from J; bases not matched to a gene: 11. The CDR3 totals 15 residues. Germline values: CDR1 SNHLY, CDR2 FYNNEI. The variable domain in full, with the rest retrieved from reference TRBV2 and TRBJ2-3, is EPEVTQTPSHQVTQMGQEVILRCVPISNHLYFYWYRQILGQKVEFLVSFYNNEISEKSEIFDDQFSVERPDGSNFTLKIRSTKLEDSAMYFCAVSQWGGSTDTQYFGPGTRLTVL.

V and J are TRBV25-1 and TRBJ2-7, with D hard to call. V lost 3 bases and J lost 0, with 12 bases in between. CDR1 is MGHDK and CDR2 is SYGVNS in the germline V gene. CDR3 length: 15 amino acids. CDR3 in amino acids: CASSDRRRGSYEQYF. The CDR3 nucleotides are TGTGCCAGCAGTGACCGGCGGCGCGGCTCCTACGAGCAGTACTTC.

The chain carries TRBV4-1 and TRBJ1-3; 11 nucleotides align to TRBD1. Germline V gives CDR1 MGHRA, CDR2 YSYEKL. The CDR3 runs to 17 residues. J lost 3 bases, V lost 2 bases, and 6 bases had no gene match. Written as DNA, the CDR3 is TGCGCCAGCAGCCAAACGGACAGGGGGCAGGGTGGAAACACCATATATTTT. Its translation: CASSQTDRGQGGNTIYF.

V gene TRBV6-5 combines with J gene TRBJ1-2; perhaps TRBD1 as D (6 bases). The CDR3 has 13 amino acids. Germline values: CDR1 MNHEY, CDR2 SVGAGI. Trimming took 5 bases from V and 4 from J, leaving 11 bases between them. This chain's CDR3 is CASSQTGTYGYTF. The CDR3 DNA sequence: TGTGCCAGCAGTCAAACAGGGACCTATGGCTACACCTTC.

The chain employs TRBV11-2 and TRBJ2-3; 7 bases line up with TRBD2. V gave up 5 bases and J gave up 2 bases; unmatched junction bases: 1. CDR1 and CDR2 (germline): SGHAT, FQNNGV. This CDR3 is 13 amino acids long. The CDR3 here is CASSGGVTDTQYF. Written as DNA, the CDR3 is TGTGCCAGCAGCGGGGGGGTCACAGATACGCAGTATTTT.

This chain links TRBV2 with TRBJ2-7, with 7 bases matching TRBD1. Germline CDR1 is SNHLY and CDR2 is FYNNEI. This CDR3 is built from 13 residues. J lost 4 bases, V lost 4 bases, and 4 bases had no gene match. The CDR3 here is CASSGYRGYEQYF. CDR3 DNA: TGTGCCAGCAGTGGATACAGGGGTTACGAGCAGTACTTC.

The CDR3 loop is CASSLGAGIRAHSYEQYF. The CDR3, as DNA: TGTGCCAGCAGCTTGGGAGCTGGGATTAGGGCCCACTCCTACGAGCAGTACTTC. V and J are TRBV7-8 and TRBJ2-7; the D gene is possibly TRBD2 (5 bases). V lost 3 bases and J lost 0, with 21 bases in between. The CDR3 is 18 residues long. The germline V gene has CDR1 SGHVS and CDR2 FQNEAQ.

The chain recombines TRBV19 with TRBJ1-1; the D gene is possibly TRBD1 (5 bases). The CDR3 is 13 amino acids. Trimming stripped 4 bases from V and 2 bases from J, with 8 bases between. Germline assignment: CDR1 LNHDA and CDR2 SQIVND (reference sequence). CDR3 in amino acids: CASSTTVNTEAFF. CDR3 DNA sequence: TGTGCCAGTAGTACGACAGTAAACACTGAAGCTTTCTTT.

The chain recombines TRBV6-1 with TRBJ1-1; 8 bases are shared with TRBD1. The CDR3 has 13 amino acids. Trimming took 6 bases from V and 3 from J; bases not matched to a gene: 3. CDR1 and CDR2 from the germline V gene are MNHNS and SASEGT. This chain's CDR3 is CASRDRAYTEAFF. DNA for the CDR3: TGTGCCAGCAGGGACAGGGCGTACACTGAAGCTTTCTTT.